The 21 T cell receptor beta chains in this list originate from one sample, sequenced in a study of shared clonotypes between healthy human individuals. Profiled with immunoSEQ multiplex PCR; TCRdb holds only in-frame clones, not every one. The table shows more than 2 million clones, with approximately 94% occurring only once. Naive CD8 populations comprised CD45RO-negative cells positively selected for CCR7, excluding terminally differentiated effector memory CD45RA+ cells. The sample consisted of naive CD8+ T cells sorted from blood. These receptors originate from a man younger than 30 in good health.

The chain recombines TRBV19 with TRBJ2-7, with D possibly matching TRBD2 (5 bases). Trimming pared 2 bases from V and 6 bases from J, leaving 14 bases between. In germline, CDR1 is LNHDA, CDR2 SQIVND (reference sequence). CDR3 length: 14 residues. The CDR3 loop is CASSISRSGGEQYF. The CDR3 DNA reads TGTGCCAGTAGTATATCCAGGTCCGGAGGCGAGCAGTACTTC.

The chain is built from TRBV4-1 and TRBJ1-6; D perhaps matches TRBD1 (6 bases). Trimming pared 4 bases from V and 8 bases from J, leaving 15 bases between. Germline CDR1 is MGHRA and CDR2 is YSYEKL. This CDR3 contains 15 residues. CDR3 nucleotides: TGCGCCAGCAGCCCGGGGGCCGCGGCGTATTCACCCCTCCACTTT. Translating gives CASSPGAAAYSPLHF.

This rearrangement joins TRBV5-5 to TRBJ1-1, with D perhaps matching TRBD1 (5 bases). Per the germline V gene, CDR1 is SGHKS and CDR2 is YYEKEE (reference sequence). Trimming took 4 bases from V and 8 from J, leaving 15 bases between them. The CDR3 length is 13 residues. The CDR3, as DNA: TGTGCCAGCAGCATATTAACAGGTTCCGAAGCTTTCTTT. Its protein is CASSILTGSEAFF.

This clone was found once. V and J are TRBV28 and TRBJ2-4; tentatively, D is TRBD1 (6 bases). The germline V gene has CDR1 MDHEN and CDR2 SYDVKM. The CDR3 is 12 amino acids. V lost 2 bases and J lost 13, with 12 bases in between. CDR3 region: CASSLQTGLQYF. The CDR3 DNA reads as TGTGCCAGCAGTTTACAGACAGGCTTGCAGTACTTC.

The chain has TRBV7-2 and TRBJ2-5, with TRBD2 matching over 7 bases. Per germline, CDR1 SGHTA and CDR2 FQGNSA. The CDR3 has 15 amino acids. J lost 5 bases, V lost 5 bases, and 11 bases had no gene match. CDR3 nucleotide sequence: TGTGCCAGCAGCCTGGGGGGGGAGGAATGGGAGACCCAGTACTTC. This sequence encodes CASSLGGEEWETQYF.

The chain uses TRBV28 and TRBJ1-5; TRBD1 matches 7 bases. Germline V lookup: CDR1 MDHEN, CDR2 SYDVKM. This CDR3 has 13 residues. With 10 bases clipped from V and 3 bases from J, the junction kept 6 bases outside the gene matches. As DNA, the CDR3 is TGTGCCACCGGGACAGACTACAATCAGCCCCAGCATTTT. This codes for CATGTDYNQPQHF.

The gene calls are TRBV29-1 and TRBJ2-7; D is unresolved. Per the germline V gene, CDR1 is SQVTM and CDR2 is ANQGSEA. Trimming took off 1 base at V and 2 bases at J, with 9 bases between the two ends. The CDR3 spans 13 residues. CDR3 bases: TGCAGCGTTGAAGGCAGCATGCCCTACGAGCAGTACTTC. Protein: CSVEGSMPYEQYF.

The chain uses TRBV7-9 and TRBJ1-2; tentatively, D is TRBD1 (5 bases). Germline lookup yields CDR1 SEHNR and CDR2 FQNEAQ (reference sequence). The CDR3 is 15 amino acids. The V and J ends lost 5 bases and 5 bases respectively, with 18 bases between them. The CDR3 DNA reads as TGTGCCAGCAGCGCCCCGTTCATGGACACATATGGCTACACCTTC. Protein sequence: CASSAPFMDTYGYTF.

The CDR3 spells CASSPFEGPYEQYF. DNA of the CDR3: TGTGCCAGCAGCCCTTTTGAGGGGCCCTACGAGCAGTACTTC. The gene calls are TRBV9 and TRBJ2-7; D is possibly TRBD1 or TRBD2 (5 bases each). V was cut by 4 bases and J by 2 bases, with 13 bases left in between. CDR3 length: 14 amino acids. Germline values: CDR1 SGDLS, CDR2 YYNGEE.

The chain links TRBV4-3 to TRBJ2-2; a weak D match, TRBD2 (5 bases). Trimming took off 3 bases at V and 8 bases at J, with 16 bases between the two ends. This CDR3 region has 15 residues. Germline CDR1 LGHNA, CDR2 YSLEER. In nucleotides, the CDR3 is TGCGCCAGCAGCCATGGACGGGGAACGGTTGGGGAGCTGTTTTTT. As protein: CASSHGRGTVGELFF.

The chain joins TRBV6-5 to TRBJ2-1; D possibly corresponds to TRBD1 (6 bases). V was clipped by 6 bases and J by 4 bases, with 16 bases between them. CDR3 length equals 15 residues. CDR1 and CDR2 (germline): MNHEY, SVGAGI. In nucleotides, the CDR3 is TGTGCCAGCAGCCCACAGGGCCCGAGGTACAATGAGCAGTTCTTC. Its translation is CASSPQGPRYNEQFF.

V gene TRBV18 combines with J gene TRBJ1-4; 8 nucleotides line up with TRBD1. CDR1 KGHSH and CDR2 LQKENI come from the germline V gene. This CDR3 has 15 amino acids. V lost 3 bases to trimming and J lost 5 bases; unmatched junction nucleotides: 5. For the CDR3, the DNA is TGTGCCAGCTCACCTAACAGGGGGATGAATGAAAAACTGTTTTTT. As protein: CASSPNRGMNEKLFF.

J is TRBJ1-1 and V is TRBV7-9; 7 bases match TRBD1. The CDR3 totals 13 residues. In germline, CDR1 is SEHNR, CDR2 FQNEAQ (reference sequence). Trimming took 6 bases from V and 6 from J; bases not matched to a gene: 7. This CDR3 is CASRGDREPEAFF. The CDR3 DNA is TGTGCCAGCAGAGGAGACAGGGAACCTGAAGCTTTCTTT.

The chain recombines TRBV7-6 with TRBJ1-1, with D uncertain. The CDR3 consists of 16 residues. Trimming shortened V by 5 bases and J by 0 bases, and 16 bases separated the two germline ends. From germline, CDR1 is SGHVS and CDR2 FNYEAQ. The CDR3 region is CASSRDEEGLNTEAFF. The CDR3 DNA is TGTGCCAGCAGCCGCGATGAAGAAGGGCTGAACACTGAAGCTTTCTTT.

The chain carries TRBV19 and TRBJ1-2; D is possibly TRBD1 (6 bases). V gave up 6 bases and J gave up 4 bases, with 15 bases separating them. Germline CDR1 is LNHDA and CDR2 is SQIVND (reference sequence). The CDR3 is 14 residues long. CDR3 amino acids: CASSLGGILYGYTF. The CDR3, as DNA: TGTGCCAGTAGCCTAGGGGGGATTCTCTATGGCTACACCTTC.

The genes are TRBV5-4 and TRBJ2-3; D is unresolved. This CDR3 spans 14 amino acids. CDR1 SGHNT and CDR2 YYREEE come from the germline V gene (reference sequence). Trimming removed 2 bases at V and 2 bases at J, with 9 bases between. The CDR3 reads CASSFMEYTDTQYF. The CDR3 nucleotides are TGTGCCAGCAGCTTTATGGAATACACAGATACGCAGTATTTT. The full variable domain, in which reference TRBV5-4 and TRBJ2-3 provide the parts outside the CDR3, is ETGVTQSPTHLIKTRGQQVTLRCSSQSGHNTVSWYQQALGQGPQFIFQYYREEENGRGNFPPRFSGLQFPNYSSELNVNALELDDSALYLCASSFMEYTDTQYFGPGTRLTVL.

This chain joins TRBV6-5 and TRBJ2-7, with 7 bases fitting TRBD1. The CDR3 has 15 residues. V was clipped by 1 base and J by 3 bases; unmatched bases: 6. From germline, CDR1 is MNHEY and CDR2 SVGAGI. This chain's CDR3 is CASSYWDSLNYEQYF. As DNA, the CDR3 is TGTGCCAGCAGTTACTGGGACAGCCTAAACTACGAGCAGTACTTC.

DNA for the CDR3: TGTGCCAGCAGCTTGAGCGGGAGCCTTTGGACAGATACGCAGTATTTT. Residues: CASSLSGSLWTDTQYF. The rearrangement links TRBV7-2 to TRBJ2-3; TRBD2 agrees at 8 bases. With V trimmed by 3 bases and J by 3 bases, 8 bases remained unmatched. Germline V gene lookup returns CDR1 SGHTA and CDR2 FQGNSA. There are 16 residues in the CDR3. The full variable domain, rest sourced from reference TRBV7-2 and TRBJ2-3, is GAGVSQSPSNKVTEKGKDVELRCDPISGHTALYWYRQSLGQGLEFLIYFQGNSAPDKSGLPSDRFSAERTGGSVSTLTIQRTQQEDSAVYLCASSLSGSLWTDTQYFGPGTRLTVL.

This sequence joins TRBV7-3 and TRBJ1-1; a weak D match, TRBD1 (5 bases). CDR3 length equals 15 residues. CDR1 and CDR2 from the germline V gene are SGHTA and FQGTGA. Trimming removed 0 bases from V and 7 bases from J, with 15 bases in between. The CDR3 region is CASSLTGGTANEAFF. DNA of the CDR3: TGTGCCAGCAGCTTAACGGGTGGGACTGCAAATGAAGCTTTCTTT.

J is TRBJ2-5 and V is TRBV25-1; D remains ambiguous. The CDR3 runs to 14 residues. Germline V gives CDR1 MGHDK, CDR2 SYGVNS. Trimming removed 4 bases at V and 5 bases at J, with 14 bases between. The CDR3 loop reads CASSVWGSEETQYF. In DNA, the CDR3 is TGTGCCAGCAGTGTATGGGGATCGGAGGAGACCCAGTACTTC.

The gene calls are TRBV4-3 and TRBJ2-3; D might be TRBD1 or TRBD2, each matching 5 bases. Trimming removed 0 bases from V and 0 bases from J, with 13 bases in between. This CDR3 has 17 residues. The V gene's germline CDR1 is LGHNA and CDR2 YSLEER. CDR3 nucleotides: TGCGCCAGCAGCCAAGAGGTCATAGGGACGAGCACAGATACGCAGTATTTT. Its protein product is CASSQEVIGTSTDTQYF.